The sequence of this T cell receptor (beta chain) was determined in a study of T cell changes during pregnancy in multiple sclerosis. Some clones are missing from TCRdb's copy, which holds only in-frame ones; the method was immunoSEQ multiplex PCR. The data show tens of thousands of clones, with around nine tenths seen just once and less than 3.5% held by the top ten. The CDR3 length is 15 residues. CDR1 and CDR2 from the germline V gene are MDHEN and SYDVKM. The V and J ends lost 5 bases and 2 bases, in that order; junction bases with no gene match: 8. This TCR was sampled from a female donor in good health, enrolled as a control in a pregnancy study. The sample here was peripheral blood, taken in the third trimester of pregnancy. The chain couples TRBV28 to TRBJ2-7; 8 bases map to TRBD1. DNA for the CDR3: TGTGCCAGCAGTCCCATTGGACAGGGCACCTACGAGCAGTACTTC. Translation: CASSPIGQGTYEQYF.